A single sample gave rise to the 8 T cell receptor beta chains below, sequenced in a study of OX40 agonist ivuxolimab in advanced cancers. Clones were sequenced by immunoSEQ multiplex PCR, and TCRdb holds only the in-frame ones, with some missing. The sample consists of tens of thousands of clones, 80% to 90% of them appearing once. Sequences were derived from CD4+ or CD8+ T cells sorted from blood, sampled in a trial of the OX40 agonist ivuxolimab. The origin of the receptors is an adult with an advanced solid tumor such as melanoma, head and neck, liver or kidney cancer.

V is TRBV28 and J is TRBJ1-5; possibly TRBD1 for D (6 bases). Germline V lookup: CDR1 MDHEN, CDR2 SYDVKM. Trimming shortened V by 5 bases and J by 4 bases, and 12 bases separated the two germline ends. The length of the CDR3 is 14 residues. The CDR3 loop reads CASSQQQGNQPQHF. The CDR3, as DNA: TGTGCCAGCAGTCAACAACAGGGTAATCAGCCCCAGCATTTT.

The chain uses TRBV5-1 and TRBJ1-2; a weak D match, TRBD1 (5 bases). Trimming cost V 4 bases and J 4 bases, with 17 bases left between them. The CDR3 is 15 residues long. CDR1 and CDR2 (germline): SGHRS, YFSETQ. The CDR3 sequence: CASSPDGAHVYGYTF. DNA for the CDR3: TGCGCCAGCAGCCCCGATGGGGCTCATGTCTATGGCTACACCTTC.

The V and J genes are TRBV27 and TRBJ2-3; D unclear. The CDR3 length is 13 residues. Germline loops: CDR1 MNHEY, CDR2 SMNVEV (reference sequence). The V end lost 6 bases, the J end lost 0 bases, and 7 bases lay between the germline ends. The CDR3 reads CASRRQSTDTQYF. DNA for the CDR3: TGTGCCAGCAGGAGACAAAGCACAGATACGCAGTATTTT.

V is TRBV29-1 and J is TRBJ1-4; maybe TRBD1 (6 bases). V was cut by 6 bases and J by 8 bases, with 16 bases left in between. Germline CDR1 and CDR2: SQVTM and ANQGSEA. This CDR3 has 13 residues. The CDR3 DNA is TGCAGCGTGGACACAGGGATGGGGGAAAAACTGTTTTTT. Translating it yields CSVDTGMGEKLFF.

This clone is a singleton in its sample. This sequence joins TRBV5-4 and TRBJ2-1, with D perhaps matching TRBD1 or TRBD2 (6 bases each). The V end lost 0 bases, the J end lost 7 bases, and 11 bases lay between the germline ends. CDR1 and CDR2 from the germline V gene are SGHNT and YYREEE (reference sequence). The CDR3 runs 14 residues. CDR3 DNA: TGTGCCAGCAGCTTGGTGGGGGCGGGGAATGAGCAGTTCTTC. Amino acids: CASSLVGAGNEQFF.

This clone has more than one count but fewer than ten. The chain employs TRBV7-2 and TRBJ2-5, with TRBD1 matching over 9 bases. This CDR3 spans 15 amino acids. V was pared by 4 bases and J by 5 bases, with 8 bases of the junction left unmatched. CDR1 is SGHTA and CDR2 is FQGNSA in the germline V gene. The CDR3 DNA reads TGTGCCAGCAGCTGGTTAAACGGGACAGGGGAGACCCAGTACTTC. The encoded protein is CASSWLNGTGETQYF.

This clone appeared once. The CDR3 reads CASRRDSNTEAFF. The CDR3, as DNA: TGTGCCAGCAGACGGGACAGTAACACTGAAGCTTTCTTT. The chain combines TRBV6-1 with TRBJ1-1, with 7 bases matching TRBD1. CDR3 size: 13 residues. CDR1 and CDR2 from the germline V gene are MNHNS and SASEGT. Losses at the gene ends were 6 bases for V and 2 bases for J; bases not matched to a gene: 3.

As DNA, the CDR3 is TGTGCCAGCAGCTTAGCGGCCAACGCACTATATACGCAGTATTTT. Protein product: CASSLAANALYTQYF. The rearrangement links TRBV11-3 to TRBJ2-3, with D hard to call. The CDR3 sequence is 15 residues long. CDR1 and CDR2 from the germline V gene are SGHNT and YENEEA. Deletions cut 1 base from V and 7 bases from J, with 15 bases between.